This passage covers 5 T cell receptor beta chains from one sample sequenced in a study of OX40 agonist ivuxolimab in advanced cancers. The table came from immunoSEQ multiplex PCR; TCRdb's copy has only in-frame clones and leaves some out. The sample records under 20,000 clones, around 86% being singletons. Sequences were derived from CD4+ or CD8+ T cells sorted from blood, sampled in a trial of the OX40 agonist ivuxolimab. The receptors come from an adult with an advanced solid tumor such as melanoma, head and neck, liver or kidney cancer.

The chain carries TRBV13 and TRBJ2-5; 8 bases are a match to TRBD1. The CDR3 contains 13 residues. Germline V CDR1 and CDR2: PRHDT, FYEKMQ (reference sequence). The trim removed 5 bases at V and 7 bases at J, leaving 6 bases unmatched. CDR3 residues: CASSPPDRVTQYF. The DNA for the CDR3 is TGTGCCAGCAGCCCCCCGGACAGGGTGACCCAGTACTTC.

The CDR3 protein is CASSLVPYNEQFF. The CDR3 nucleotides read TGCGCCAGCAGCTTGGTCCCATACAATGAGCAGTTCTTC. This chain joins TRBV5-1 and TRBJ2-1; D is undetermined. Germline CDR1 SGHRS, CDR2 YFSETQ. V was pared by 0 bases and J by 4 bases, with 5 bases between. The CDR3 consists of 13 residues.

A single count supports this clone. The J gene is TRBJ2-1, the V gene TRBV11-3; D may be TRBD2 (6 bases). CDR3 length: 15 residues. CDR1 and CDR2 from the germline V gene are SGHNT and YENEEA. Trimming removed 3 bases at V and 8 bases at J, with 17 bases between. Here the CDR3 DNA reads TGTGCCAGCAGCTTTGGTCCTAGCGATGGGGATGAGCAGTTCTTC. Protein: CASSFGPSDGDEQFF.

The chain uses TRBV4-1 and TRBJ2-7; D is undetermined. CDR3 length: 15 amino acids. Germline CDR1 and CDR2: MGHRA and YSYEKL. Trimming pared 5 bases from V and 2 bases from J, leaving 16 bases between. The CDR3 DNA reads TGCGCCAGCAGCGAGTCCCGCAGGACCCCCTACGAGCAGTACTTC. As protein: CASSESRRTPYEQYF.

In its sample, this clone was seen once. The chain uses TRBV10-1 and TRBJ2-3, with TRBD1 as a possible D gene (6 bases). CDR1 WNHNN and CDR2 SYGVQD come from the germline V gene (reference sequence). V was pared by 2 bases and J by 3 bases, with 12 bases between. This CDR3 has 15 amino acids. The CDR3 reads CASSEHRDGTDTQYF. The DNA of the CDR3 is TGCGCCAGCAGTGAGCACAGGGATGGTACAGATACGCAGTATTTT.